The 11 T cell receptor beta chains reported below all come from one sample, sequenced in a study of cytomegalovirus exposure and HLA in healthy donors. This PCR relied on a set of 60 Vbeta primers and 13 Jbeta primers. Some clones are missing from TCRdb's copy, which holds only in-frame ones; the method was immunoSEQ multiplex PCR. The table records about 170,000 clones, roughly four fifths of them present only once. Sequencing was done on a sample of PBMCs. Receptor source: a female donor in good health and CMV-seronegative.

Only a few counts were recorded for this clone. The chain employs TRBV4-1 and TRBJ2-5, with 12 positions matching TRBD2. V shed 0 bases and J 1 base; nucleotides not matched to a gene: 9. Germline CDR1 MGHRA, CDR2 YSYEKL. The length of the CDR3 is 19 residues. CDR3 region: CASSQDRLAGGDSQETQYF. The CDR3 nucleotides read TGCGCCAGCAGCCAAGATCGGCTAGCGGGGGGGGATTCCCAAGAGACCCAGTACTTC.

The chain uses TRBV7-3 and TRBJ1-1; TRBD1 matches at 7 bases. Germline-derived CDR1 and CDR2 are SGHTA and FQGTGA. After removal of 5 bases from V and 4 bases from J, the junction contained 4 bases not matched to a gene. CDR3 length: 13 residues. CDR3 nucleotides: TGTGCCAGCAGCACGGACAGGACCACTGAAGCTTTCTTT. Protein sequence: CASSTDRTTEAFF.

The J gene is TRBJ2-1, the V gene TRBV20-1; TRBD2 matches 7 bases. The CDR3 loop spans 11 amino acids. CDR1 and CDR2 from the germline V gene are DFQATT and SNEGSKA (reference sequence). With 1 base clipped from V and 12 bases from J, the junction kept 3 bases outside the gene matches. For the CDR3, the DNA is TGCAGTGCTAGAGGGCGGGAGTGGCAGTTCTTC. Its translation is CSARGREWQFF.

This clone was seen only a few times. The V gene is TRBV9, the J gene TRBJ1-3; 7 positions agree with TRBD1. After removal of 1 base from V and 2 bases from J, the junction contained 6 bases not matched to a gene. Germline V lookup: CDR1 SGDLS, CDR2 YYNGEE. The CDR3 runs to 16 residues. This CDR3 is CASSVNRDRAGNTIYF. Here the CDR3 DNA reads TGTGCCAGCAGCGTAAACCGGGACAGAGCTGGAAACACCATATATTTT.

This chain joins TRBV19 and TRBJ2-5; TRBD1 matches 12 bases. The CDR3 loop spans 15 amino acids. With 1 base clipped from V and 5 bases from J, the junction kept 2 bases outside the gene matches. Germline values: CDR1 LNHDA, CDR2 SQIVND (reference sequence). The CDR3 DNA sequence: TGTGCCAGTAGTATAGGGGACAGGGGGCATGAGACCCAGTACTTC. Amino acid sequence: CASSIGDRGHETQYF.

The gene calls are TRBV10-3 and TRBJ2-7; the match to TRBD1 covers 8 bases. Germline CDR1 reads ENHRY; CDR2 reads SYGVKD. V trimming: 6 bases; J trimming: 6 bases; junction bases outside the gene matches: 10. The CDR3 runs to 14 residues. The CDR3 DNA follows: TGTGCCATCAGAGGGACAGGCGGAGGAGGCGAGCAGTACTTC. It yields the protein CAIRGTGGGGEQYF.

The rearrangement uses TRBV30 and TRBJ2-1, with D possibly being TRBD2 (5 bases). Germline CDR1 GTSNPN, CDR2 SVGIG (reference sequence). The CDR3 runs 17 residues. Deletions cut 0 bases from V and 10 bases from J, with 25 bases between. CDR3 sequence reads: CAWSVLEGLGLSREQFF. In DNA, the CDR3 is TGTGCCTGGAGTGTACTTGAGGGCTTAGGGCTTTCGCGCGAGCAGTTCTTC.

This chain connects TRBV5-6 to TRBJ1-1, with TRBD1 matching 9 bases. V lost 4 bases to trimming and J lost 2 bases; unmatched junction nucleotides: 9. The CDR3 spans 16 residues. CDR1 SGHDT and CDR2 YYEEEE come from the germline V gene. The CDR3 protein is CASSLPGQGRNTEAFF. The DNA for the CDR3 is TGTGCCAGCAGCCTTCCGGGACAGGGACGAAACACTGAAGCTTTCTTT.

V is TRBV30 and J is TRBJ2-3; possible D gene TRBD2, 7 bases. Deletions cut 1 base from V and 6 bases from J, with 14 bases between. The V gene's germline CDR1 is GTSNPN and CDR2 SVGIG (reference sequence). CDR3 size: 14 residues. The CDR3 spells CAWSAGGRGDTQYF. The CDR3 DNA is TGTGCCTGGAGTGCGGGGGGCCGGGGCGATACGCAGTATTTT.

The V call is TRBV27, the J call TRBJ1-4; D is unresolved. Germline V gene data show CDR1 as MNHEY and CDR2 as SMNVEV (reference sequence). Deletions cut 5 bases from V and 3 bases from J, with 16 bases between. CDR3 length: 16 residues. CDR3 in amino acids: CASSPAGGSANEKLFF. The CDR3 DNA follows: TGTGCCAGCAGTCCCGCCGGAGGATCAGCTAATGAAAAACTGTTTTTT.

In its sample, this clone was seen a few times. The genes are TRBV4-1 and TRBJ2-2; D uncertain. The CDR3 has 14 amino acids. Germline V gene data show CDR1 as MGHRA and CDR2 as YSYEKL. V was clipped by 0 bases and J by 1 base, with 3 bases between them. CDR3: CASSQDRNTGELFF. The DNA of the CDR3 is TGCGCCAGCAGCCAAGACAGGAACACCGGGGAGCTGTTTTTT.